This entry lists 27 T cell receptor beta chains sequenced from one sample in a study of blood T cells in healthy people across ages. With a J-beta primer mix and a sample-barcoded 5' primer, a second PCR ran about 7 to 11 cycles. TCRdb passed the 5' RACE reads through MiXCR, listing each CDR3 protein once. This table has roughly 1.7 million distinct CDR3 sequences, roughly 30% appearing once. Sample: blood. These receptors all come from a woman under 40 in good health.

The sample holds a few counts of this clonotype. The chain uses TRBV5-1 and TRBJ1-2, with 8 bases identical to TRBD1. Germline CDR1 SGHRS, CDR2 YFSETQ. The V gene end was trimmed by 4 bases and the J gene end by 8 bases; junction bases not matched to a gene: 10. This CDR3 region has 14 residues. CDR3 DNA: TGCGCCAGCAGCCTCCGGACAGGGAAGATGGGCTACACCTTC. Its translation: CASSLRTGKMGYTF.

This clonotype was seen a handful of times. The chain carries TRBV6-1 and TRBJ2-1; possible D gene TRBD1, 6 bases. The germline gives CDR1 MNHNS, CDR2 SASEGT. The CDR3 loop spans 14 amino acids. The V end lost 6 bases, the J end lost 8 bases, and 17 bases lay between the germline ends. CDR3 sequence (DNA): TGTGCCAGCAGAGGGACATCCCCTATTGATGAGCAGTTCTTC. It yields the protein CASRGTSPIDEQFF.

Note on this clonotype: A read error may account for a junction end that differs from germline. The CDR3 here is CASSAGTGNTEAFF. The CDR3 nucleotides read TGTGCCAGCAGCGCTGGGACAGGGAACACTGAAGCTTTCTTT. V and J are TRBV5-1 and TRBJ1-1; 8 bases are a match to TRBD1. The CDR3 spans 14 residues. Germline CDR1 reads SGHRS; CDR2 reads YFSETQ.

The chain joins TRBV10-1 to TRBJ2-2, with D hard to call. Germline lookup yields CDR1 WNHNN and CDR2 SYGVQD (reference sequence). Between the trimmed V and J ends, which lost 3 bases and 4 bases, there was a span of 9 bases. The CDR3 sequence is 14 residues long. CDR3 protein: CASSDAGFTGELFF. The DNA of the CDR3 is TGCGCCAGCAGTGATGCTGGTTTCACCGGGGAGCTGTTTTTT.

The chain couples TRBV7-2 to TRBJ2-7; D call uncertain. Germline values: CDR1 SGHTA, CDR2 FQGNSA. This CDR3 region has 16 residues. The V gene lost 5 bases and the J gene lost 2 bases, with 19 bases spanning the gap. The CDR3 coding sequence is TGTGCCAGCAGCCCATTGGGCACGGGCACCACCTACGAGCAGTACTTC. It translates to CASSPLGTGTTYEQYF.

This clonotype was counted many times. As DNA, the CDR3 is TGCAGTGCTAGGTTCTACCAGCCGGGGGAGCAGTACTTC. As protein: CSARFYQPGEQYF. This chain joins TRBV20-1 and TRBJ2-7, with a weak D call TRBD2 (5 bases). V lost 3 bases and J 7 bases, leaving 16 bases between the germline ends. Germline assignment: CDR1 DFQATT and CDR2 SNEGSKA (reference sequence). The CDR3 covers 13 residues.

The sample holds many counts of this clonotype. CDR3 sequence reads: CAISDGRGERGPLRQYF. DNA for the CDR3: TGTGCCATCAGTGACGGTAGAGGGGAGCGGGGGCCCCTTCGGCAGTACTTC. The gene calls are TRBV10-3 and TRBJ2-5; 8 bases align to TRBD2. The V segment lost 3 bases and the J segment 11 bases; nucleotides outside the gene matches: 20. The CDR3 is made up of 17 amino acids. Germline CDR1 and CDR2: ENHRY and SYGVKD.

As to this clonotype: One end of the junction is discordant with germline, which a read error may explain. The rearrangement uses TRBV27 and TRBJ2-1; D possibly matches TRBD1 or TRBD2 (5 bases each). The DNA end is a closer match to TRBJ2-7, so the J assignment may be wrong. Germline CDR1 and CDR2: MNHEY and SMNVEV (reference sequence). This CDR3 spans 14 amino acids. The CDR3 bases are TGTGCCTGCAGTTCGGACGGGGCGAGCTACGAGCAGTACTTC. Translating it yields CACSSDGASYEQYF.

This clonotype has just a few counts. The chain uses TRBV7-2 and TRBJ1-1, with D unresolved. Trimming pared 0 bases from V and 0 bases from J, leaving 20 bases between. Germline lookup yields CDR1 SGHTA and CDR2 FQGNSA. The CDR3 is made up of 19 amino acids. The CDR3 reads CASSLALLRTLNMNTEAFF. CDR3 in DNA: TGTGCCAGCAGCTTAGCGTTGTTAAGGACCCTCAACATGAACACTGAAGCTTTCTTT.

The rearrangement uses TRBV4-2 and TRBJ2-5; D call uncertain. V lost 0 bases, J lost 0 bases, and 8 bases lay in between. Germline V gives CDR1 LGHNA, CDR2 YNFKEQ. This CDR3 has 15 residues. CDR3 nucleotides: TGTGCCAGCAGCCAAGATCCTAAGTACCAAGAGACCCAGTACTTC. The encoded protein is CASSQDPKYQETQYF.

The chain recombines TRBV10-3 with TRBJ2-7, with 9 bases that match TRBD1. This CDR3 has 15 residues. Germline CDR1 is ENHRY and CDR2 is SYGVKD. The J segment lost 0 bases and the V segment lost 7 bases, leaving 7 bases of the junction unmatched. CDR3 sequence reads: CAITSGTGISYEQYF. The CDR3 coding sequence is TGTGCCATCACCTCAGGGACAGGGATCTCCTACGAGCAGTACTTC.

The chain combines TRBV5-1 with TRBJ2-1; 9 positions match TRBD2. Germline V lookup: CDR1 SGHRS, CDR2 YFSETQ. Trimming at V came to 0 bases and at J to 4 bases, leaving 11 bases not matched to a gene. The CDR3 is made up of 18 amino acids. The CDR3 bases are TGCGCCAGCAGCTTGGGTATGGCCGGGACTAGCAATTACAATGAGCAGTTCTTC. Its protein product is CASSLGMAGTSNYNEQFF.

The CDR3 nucleotides are TGTGCCAGCTCACCCGGACCGACCGGGACGTATTTT. Its translation: CASSPGPTGTYF. The chain uses TRBV18 and TRBJ2-3, with D perhaps being TRBD1 or TRBD2 (5 bases each). The germline V gene has CDR1 KGHSH and CDR2 LQKENI. The CDR3 covers 12 residues. Trimming left V 3 bases short and J 14 bases short, with 15 bases between.

This chain connects TRBV27 to TRBJ2-3; tentative D call: TRBD2 (6 bases). Germline assignment: CDR1 MNHEY and CDR2 SMNVEV (reference sequence). V lost 2 bases and J lost 2, with 11 bases in between. The CDR3 totals 15 residues. CDR3 coding DNA: TGTGCCAGCAGTTTACCTGGGACTCCCACAGATACGCAGTATTTT. Translating gives CASSLPGTPTDTQYF.

This clonotype was seen once. A much larger clone is a single base away; this may be a read error. This chain connects TRBV29-1 to TRBJ2-4; weak D call: TRBD1 (6 bases). Trimming removed 6 bases from V and 9 bases from J, with 18 bases in between. The V gene's germline CDR1 is SQVTM and CDR2 ANQGSEA. The CDR3 consists of 13 residues. CDR3 in DNA: TGCAGCGTCGAACGAACGGACAGAAGCATTCAGTACTTC. This gives the protein CSVERTDRSIQYF.

V is TRBV12-5 and J is TRBJ2-3; weak D call: TRBD2 (6 bases). Trimming took 9 bases from V and 0 from J, leaving 13 bases between them. Germline assignment: CDR1 LGHNT and CDR2 FRNRAP. The CDR3 has 14 amino acids. The CDR3 is CASATGRSTDTQYF. CDR3 in DNA: TGTGCTAGCGCCACGGGGAGGAGCACAGATACGCAGTATTTT.

This clonotype appeared a few times. V and J are TRBV10-3 and TRBJ2-1; the D gene is possibly TRBD1 (6 bases). This CDR3 is built from 15 residues. Deletions cut 4 bases from V and 9 bases from J, with 19 bases between. CDR1 is ENHRY and CDR2 is SYGVKD in the germline V gene. Here the CDR3 DNA reads TGTGCCATCAGTGGAGAGGGGCCCAGGGGCTCTGAGCAGTTCTTC. This gives the protein CAISGEGPRGSEQFF.

The gene calls are TRBV5-1 and TRBJ2-5; no firm D call. The CDR3 is 14 amino acids. Trimming stripped 5 bases from V and 2 bases from J, with 13 bases between. Germline-derived CDR1 and CDR2 are SGHRS and YFSETQ. CDR3 sequence reads: CASSFNGGQETQYF. The CDR3 nucleotides are TGCGCCAGCAGTTTCAATGGTGGACAAGAGACCCAGTACTTC.

The V and J genes are TRBV4-1 and TRBJ2-1; D not resolved. Germline V gene data show CDR1 as MGHRA and CDR2 as YSYEKL. CDR3 length: 14 amino acids. The germline V and J ends were trimmed by 1 base and 9 bases, with 13 bases remaining between them. Here the CDR3 reads CASSQVGSLGEQFF. DNA of the CDR3: TGCGCCAGCAGCCAAGTGGGGTCATTGGGTGAGCAGTTCTTC.

The chain employs TRBV20-1 and TRBJ2-7, with D hard to call. CDR3 size: 14 residues. Germline V lookup: CDR1 DFQATT, CDR2 SNEGSKA (reference sequence). The V end lost 0 bases, the J end lost 2 bases, and 11 bases lay between the germline ends. CDR3 bases: TGCAGTGCTAGAGATCTGTACGGAACCTACGAGCAGTACTTC. Translated: CSARDLYGTYEQYF.

V usage is TRBV12-3 or TRBV12-4 and J usage is TRBJ1-5; TRBD1 aligns across 7 bases. The CDR3 is 14 amino acids. J was trimmed by 5 bases and V by 6 bases; bases with no gene match: 7. CDR3 sequence (DNA): TGTGCCAGCAGGGGTGACAGGGTCGATCAGCCCCAGCATTTT. Its protein product is CASRGDRVDQPQHF.

This clonotype was observed a few times. The chain couples TRBV6-1 to TRBJ2-7; TRBD2 aligns across 9 bases. There are 14 residues in the CDR3. V lost 2 bases, J lost 6 bases, and 5 bases stayed unmatched. Germline V gives CDR1 MNHNS, CDR2 SASEGT. Here the CDR3 reads CASSERAGGSEQYF. CDR3 sequence (DNA): TGTGCCAGCAGTGAAAGGGCGGGGGGGAGCGAGCAGTACTTC.

The J gene is TRBJ2-5, the V gene TRBV21-1. TRBV21-1 counts as a pseudogene. This CDR3 has 15 residues. The CDR3 DNA reads TGTGCCAGCAGCAAAGACGGTAGCAGGCACGAGACCCAGTACTTC. Its protein product is CASSKDGSRHETQYF.

This clonotype has only a few counts. This chain links TRBV27 with TRBJ2-1; unclear D gene. Deletions cut 4 bases from V and 10 bases from J, with 14 bases between. The CDR3 totals 13 residues. CDR1 is MNHEY and CDR2 is SMNVEV in the germline V gene (reference sequence). This chain's CDR3 is CASSWAGAYEQFF. CDR3 sequence (DNA): TGTGCCAGCAGTTGGGCAGGAGCGTACGAGCAGTTCTTC.

CDR3 DNA: TGTGCCATCAGCGGAGACAGGGAACCCTATAATTCACCCCTCCACTTT. This encodes CAISGDREPYNSPLHF. V is TRBV10-3 and J is TRBJ1-6; 7 nucleotides line up with TRBD1. CDR1 and CDR2 from the germline V gene are ENHRY and SYGVKD. The CDR3 has 16 amino acids. J gave up 2 bases and V 6 bases, and 7 bases lay outside the gene matches.

This clonotype occurred many times. The chain carries TRBV29-1 and TRBJ2-4, with a tentative D call TRBD2 (5 bases). Matching the DNA end better, TRBJ2-7 makes the J call doubtful. The CDR3 consists of 11 residues. Germline V gene sequence: CDR1 SQVTM, CDR2 ANQGSEA. CDR3 region: CSVPLGHEQYF. The DNA of the CDR3 is TGCAGCGTCCCACTAGGACACGAGCAGTACTTC.

The V gene is TRBV4-1, the J gene TRBJ1-1; TRBD1 matches 7 bases. From germline, CDR1 is MGHRA and CDR2 YSYEKL. The CDR3 extends over 15 amino acids. The trim removed 5 bases at V and 0 bases at J, leaving 6 bases unmatched. CDR3 nucleotide sequence: TGCGCCAGCAGCGATAGGACAGGCATGAACACTGAAGCTTTCTTT. It yields the protein CASSDRTGMNTEAFF.